A single sample gave rise to the 18 T cell receptor beta chains below, sequenced in a study of blood T cell repertoires in COVID-19. The table came from immunoSEQ multiplex PCR; TCRdb's copy has only in-frame clones and leaves some out. In the table there are about 170,000 clones, about 80% of which are singletons. The source material was peripheral blood. Receptor source: a woman older than 75 with acute or convalescent COVID-19.

This clone was detected only a few times. V and J are TRBV7-9 and TRBJ2-3, with D perhaps matching TRBD2 (7 bases). Trimming left V 1 base short and J 1 base short, with 12 bases between. Germline V CDR1 and CDR2: SEHNR, FQNEAQ (reference sequence). The CDR3 is made up of 16 amino acids. For the CDR3, the DNA is TGTGCCAGCAGCTTAGTCCGGGGGGCCCGCACAGATACGCAGTATTTT. The encoded protein is CASSLVRGARTDTQYF.

This chain joins TRBV5-1 and TRBJ2-3; 13 positions agree with TRBD2. Per the germline V gene, CDR1 is SGHRS and CDR2 is YFSETQ. This CDR3 has 16 residues. The J segment lost 2 bases and the V segment lost 4 bases, leaving 4 bases of the junction unmatched. The CDR3 sequence is CASSAGLAGDTDTQYF. The CDR3 nucleotides are TGCGCCAGCAGCGCCGGACTAGCGGGGGACACAGATACGCAGTATTTT.

V is TRBV6-2 or TRBV6-3 and J is TRBJ2-1; 8 bases fit TRBD1. The CDR3 totals 16 residues. Germline V lookup: CDR1 MNHEY, CDR2 SVGEGT. V lost 2 bases, J lost 8 bases, and 11 bases stayed unmatched. CDR3 residues: CASSYLARGHLDEQFF. Written as DNA, the CDR3 is TGTGCCAGCAGTTACCTGGCCAGGGGGCATTTGGATGAGCAGTTCTTC.

V is TRBV6-2 or TRBV6-3 and J is TRBJ2-1, with TRBD2 as a possible D gene (6 bases). Trimming shortened V by 6 bases and J by 0 bases, and 15 bases separated the two germline ends. The V gene's germline CDR1 is MNHEY and CDR2 SVGEGT. This CDR3 region has 16 residues. The CDR3 nucleotides are TGTGCCAGCAGCCCAGGGACTTCAAGCTCCTACAATGAGCAGTTCTTC. It yields the protein CASSPGTSSSYNEQFF.

The chain uses TRBV18 and TRBJ2-5; the D is unclear. V dropped 2 bases and J dropped 2 bases, with 9 bases sitting between them. CDR1 is KGHSH and CDR2 is LQKENI in the germline V gene. The CDR3 is 14 residues long. The CDR3 loop is CASSPVQIQETQYF. The CDR3 DNA reads as TGTGCCAGCTCACCAGTACAGATTCAAGAGACCCAGTACTTC.

This chain joins TRBV18 and TRBJ2-7; possible D gene TRBD2, 6 bases. This CDR3 has 15 amino acids. Trimming pared 2 bases from V and 1 base from J, leaving 12 bases between. CDR1 and CDR2 from the germline V gene are KGHSH and LQKENI. The CDR3 DNA reads as TGTGCCAGCTCACCAAACGGCGGAGGGTCCTACGAGCAGTACTTC. Its protein product is CASSPNGGGSYEQYF.

The chain is built from TRBV7-2 and TRBJ1-6, with TRBD1 matching 7 bases. V lost 1 base and J lost 8; bases outside the gene matches: 5. Germline V gene lookup returns CDR1 SGHTA and CDR2 FQGNSA. The CDR3 consists of 15 residues. The CDR3 reads CASSLGLQGHSPLHF. CDR3 coding DNA: TGTGCCAGCAGCTTAGGCTTACAGGGGCATTCACCCCTCCACTTT.

V is TRBV18 and J is TRBJ2-3, with D uncertain. Trimming took off 3 bases at V and 2 bases at J, with 12 bases between the two ends. This CDR3 has 15 residues. Germline V CDR1 and CDR2: KGHSH, LQKENI. The CDR3 sequence is CASSPSETLTDTQYF. DNA of the CDR3: TGTGCCAGCTCACCGTCTGAGACTCTCACAGATACGCAGTATTTT.

The V and J genes are TRBV28 and TRBJ2-2; 13 bases fit TRBD2. CDR3 length equals 18 residues. Per the germline V gene, CDR1 is MDHEN and CDR2 is SYDVKM. V gave up 4 bases and J gave up 0 bases; unmatched junction bases: 5. Written as DNA, the CDR3 is TGTGCCAGCAGTTCGACTAGCGGGGGGATCGCGAACACCGGGGAGCTGTTTTTT. Translated: CASSSTSGGIANTGELFF.

This rearrangement joins TRBV28 to TRBJ1-1; unclear D gene. V shed 5 bases and J shed 6 bases, with 13 bases lying between them. From germline, CDR1 is MDHEN and CDR2 SYDVKM. The CDR3 loop spans 13 amino acids. The CDR3 loop is CASSPFGYSEAFF. The CDR3 region has the DNA TGTGCCAGCAGTCCTTTCGGTTACTCTGAAGCTTTCTTT.

Only a few counts were recorded for this clone. CDR3 sequence: CASSFFSQPQHF. CDR3 DNA sequence: TGTGCCAGCAGCTTTTTTAGTCAGCCCCAGCATTTT. The chain recombines TRBV11-2 with TRBJ1-5; no firm D call. There are 12 residues in the CDR3. With 3 bases removed from V and 6 bases from J, the gap between germline ends came to 6 bases. Germline V gene sequence: CDR1 SGHAT, CDR2 FQNNGV.

V usage is TRBV14 and J usage is TRBJ1-2; D call uncertain. This CDR3 region has 11 residues. Germline V gene lookup returns CDR1 SGHDN and CDR2 FVKESK. V lost 1 base to trimming and J lost 14 bases, with 11 bases between them. DNA of the CDR3: TGTGCCAGCAGCCAAGGAGGTTTCCGGACCTTC. Translation gives CASSQGGFRTF.

This chain connects TRBV5-6 to TRBJ2-7; no definite D call. Germline V gene data show CDR1 as SGHDT and CDR2 as YYEEEE. V was trimmed by 0 bases and J by 3 bases, leaving 7 bases between them. The CDR3 is 13 residues long. The CDR3 coding sequence is TGTGCCAGCAGCTTGGTTACGGGCTACGAGCAGTACTTC. Encoded protein: CASSLVTGYEQYF.

The chain combines TRBV5-8 with TRBJ2-3; 15 bases align to TRBD2. CDR1 SGHTS and CDR2 YDEGEE come from the germline V gene. This CDR3 contains 20 residues. The V gene end was trimmed by 7 bases and the J gene end by 0 bases; junction bases not matched to a gene: 15. CDR3: CASGYHQGLAGGPSTDTQYF. CDR3 sequence (DNA): TGTGCCAGCGGATACCACCAGGGACTAGCGGGGGGCCCTAGCACAGATACGCAGTATTTT.

The chain uses TRBV5-1 and TRBJ1-2; D is uncertain. Germline V gives CDR1 SGHRS, CDR2 YFSETQ. CDR3 length: 14 residues. The V end was cut by 4 bases, the J end by 7 bases, with 17 bases between. CDR3 nucleotide sequence: TGCGCCAGCAGCCCGTCTGCAGGAAAACTTGGCTACACCTTC. This sequence encodes CASSPSAGKLGYTF.

The chain has TRBV13 and TRBJ2-2; D is possibly TRBD2 (6 bases). Germline V lookup: CDR1 PRHDT, CDR2 FYEKMQ (reference sequence). The length of the CDR3 is 13 residues. V shed 1 base and J shed 6 bases, with 6 bases lying between them. CDR3 sequence reads: CASSLAGAGELFF. DNA for the CDR3: TGTGCCAGCAGCTTAGCGGGAGCCGGGGAGCTGTTTTTT.

This clone was seen once. This chain connects TRBV19 to TRBJ1-6, with D maybe TRBD1 (5 bases). The CDR3 loop spans 15 amino acids. V lost 0 bases and J 8 bases, leaving 11 bases between the germline ends. The germline V gene has CDR1 LNHDA and CDR2 SQIVND (reference sequence). CDR3 sequence: CASSIDGHLDSPLHF. CDR3 in DNA: TGTGCCAGTAGTATAGATGGACACCTTGATTCACCCCTCCACTTT.

CDR3 in amino acids: CASSYVRGGIPTGELFF. CDR3 nucleotides: TGTGCCAGCAGTTACGTACGGGGAGGAATCCCCACCGGGGAGCTGTTTTTT. The rearrangement joins TRBV6-2 or TRBV6-3 to TRBJ2-2, with TRBD2 as a possible D gene (6 bases). There are 17 residues in the CDR3. Trimming shortened V by 2 bases and J by 4 bases, and 17 bases separated the two germline ends. Germline V gene lookup returns CDR1 MNHEY and CDR2 SVGEGT.